A selection of T cell receptor beta chains follows, all from one sample in a study of cytomegalovirus exposure and HLA in healthy donors. Data came from immunoSEQ multiplex PCR; TCRdb stores just in-frame clones and leaves some out. The sample has around 94,000 clones; about 72% are singletons. Material for sequencing was PBMCs. Receptors were obtained from a woman in her sixties in good health and CMV-seropositive. CDR3s include the opening cysteine and the closing phenylalanine or tryptophan. D genes are given only for firm matches.

CDR3: CASISQGYTNEKLFF; V: TRBV5-6; D: -; J: TRBJ1-4
CDR3: CASAPGGGSPLHF; V: TRBV6-1; D: -; J: TRBJ1-6
CDR3: CASSQGDRLEETQYF; V: TRBV28; D: -; J: TRBJ2-5
CDR3: CASSILENQPQHF; V: TRBV19; D: -; J: TRBJ1-5
CDR3: CASSVGLVAYEQYF; V: TRBV9; D: -; J: -
CDR3: CASSVRDSVNAEAFF; V: TRBV9; D: TRBD1; J: TRBJ1-1
CDR3: CASSESTTGGGEAFF; V: TRBV6-1; D: TRBD1; J: TRBJ1-1
CDR3: CASSLGPQGAGNAIYF; V: TRBV5-1; D: TRBD1; J: TRBJ1-3
CDR3: CASSWGQKLNYGYTF; V: TRBV5-4; D: TRBD1; J: TRBJ1-2
CDR3: CASSEGGQGEQYF; V: TRBV2; D: TRBD1; J: TRBJ2-7
CDR3: CASSPPREFGGTNYGYTF; V: TRBV19; D: -; J: TRBJ1-2
CDR3: CSVQPGTSGRLDTQYF; V: TRBV29-1; D: TRBD2; J: TRBJ2-3
CDR3: CASSEYGPGTYGYTF; V: TRBV25-1; D: -; J: TRBJ1-2
CDR3: CASNPSGTYEQYF; V: TRBV6-5; D: TRBD2; J: -
CDR3: CASSKSGGYEQYF; V: TRBV9; D: -; J: TRBJ2-7
CDR3: CATGFRSGELFF; V: TRBV6-5; D: -; J: TRBJ2-2
CDR3: CAISESPGKNTEVFF; V: TRBV10-3; D: -; J: TRBJ1-1